This T cell receptor (beta chain) was retrieved from a study of T-cell memory formation after mild COVID-19. Overall study results and limits: For contracting clones, CD4+ ones sat mainly in CM and EM, CD8+ in EMRA. The study detected some responding clones in pre-infection memory, suggesting cross-reactive memory joined.

This clonotype has a handful of counts. Its antigen is undetermined. V shed 9 bases and J shed 6 bases, with 13 bases lying between them. The V gene's germline CDR1 is SGHDT and CDR2 YYEEEE. The CDR3 has 12 amino acids. TCR alpha and TCR beta cDNA libraries carrying sample barcodes and UMIs came from 5'RACE with constant-segment primers. TCRdb reprocessed the 5' RACE reads with MiXCR, giving one entry per CDR3 protein. The profile shows 220,000 or so distinct CDR3 sequences, 7.5% to 10% of them singletons. The rearrangement uses TRBV5-6 and TRBJ1-3; D remains unclear. Specimen: PBMCs or a T cell subset sorted from them (not recorded which). This clonotype was obtained from a man aged 18 to 29 who had mild COVID-19 (a few samples of this study predate the infection). Cell type and time point are not known. CDR3 sequence reads: CATGRRENTIYF. DNA of the CDR3: TGTGCCACCGGACGTCGGGAAAACACCATATATTTT. The whole variable domain, remainder taken from reference TRBV5-6 and TRBJ1-3, is DAGVTQSPTHLIKTRGQQVTLRCSPKSGHDTVSWYQQALGQGPQFIFQYYEEEERQRGNFPDRFSGHQFPNYSSELNVNALLLGDSALYLCATGRRENTIYFGEGSWLTVV.